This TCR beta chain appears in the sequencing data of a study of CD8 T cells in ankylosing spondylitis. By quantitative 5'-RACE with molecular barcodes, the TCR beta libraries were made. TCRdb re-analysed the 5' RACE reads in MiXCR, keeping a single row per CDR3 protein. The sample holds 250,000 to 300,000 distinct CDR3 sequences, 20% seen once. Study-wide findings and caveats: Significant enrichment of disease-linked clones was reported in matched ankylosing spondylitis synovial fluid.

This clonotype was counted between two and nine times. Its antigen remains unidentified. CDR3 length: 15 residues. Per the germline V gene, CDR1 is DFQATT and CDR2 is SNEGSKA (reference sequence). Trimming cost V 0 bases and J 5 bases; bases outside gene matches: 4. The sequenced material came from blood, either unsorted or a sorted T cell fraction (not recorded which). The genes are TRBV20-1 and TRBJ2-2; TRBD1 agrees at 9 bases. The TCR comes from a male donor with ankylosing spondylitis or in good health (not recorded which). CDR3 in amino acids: CSARERDRDTGELFF. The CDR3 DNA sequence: TGCAGTGCTAGAGAAAGGGACAGGGATACCGGGGAGCTGTTTTTT.